This T cell receptor (beta chain) stems from a study of T-cell memory formation after mild COVID-19. From the 5' RACE reads, TCRdb called clonotypes with MiXCR, one entry per CDR3 protein. The sample includes 350,000 to 450,000 distinct CDR3 sequences, 14% seen only once; the top ten take approximately 20%. Looked up from germline, CDR1 is LGHDT and CDR2 is YNNKEL (reference sequence). With V trimmed by 1 base and J by 7 bases, 6 bases remained unmatched. The length of the CDR3 is 14 residues. The chain has TRBV3-1 and TRBJ1-2; 7 positions match TRBD1. Sequences were obtained from PBMCs or a T cell subset sorted from them (not recorded which). This clonotype was obtained from a man aged 18 to 29 who had mild COVID-19 (a few samples of this study predate the infection). Cell type and time point are not known. The CDR3 nucleotides read TGTGCCAGCAGCCAAGGAGGGACAGTCTTTGGCTACACCTTC. It yields the protein CASSQGGTVFGYTF.